This T cell receptor beta chain came from a study of regulatory T cells in long-lasting Graves disease. Time point denoted: newly diagnosed GD, antithyroid drugs for less than 3 months. RNA from PBMCs was the source of the TCR library. Investigators report Graves' disease was diagnosed under American Thyroid Association guidelines. To make TCR beta libraries, researchers used iRepertoire HTBI primers and Arm-PCR of CDR3 regions. TCRdb ran MiXCR on the multiplex PCR reads and lists one entry per CDR3 protein. There are some 410,000 distinct CDR3 sequences in the sample; 15% to 20% occur only once, and roughly a tenth lies in the top ten. The sample holds many counts of this clonotype. The V end lost 0 bases, the J end lost 11 bases, and 19 bases lay between the germline ends. Germline V gives CDR1 LGHDT, CDR2 YNNKEL (reference sequence). This CDR3 spans 15 amino acids. This sample was shared with a second study, whose subject was T cells in Graves' hyperthyroidism and ophthalmopathy. As that report states: Every diagnosis used clinical symptoms, serum thyroxine and TRAb, thyroid ultrasound and orbital computed tomography.

This rearrangement joins TRBV3-1 to TRBJ1-1, with TRBD1 as a possible D gene (6 bases). This clonotype was obtained from a woman aged 25 to 39 with Graves disease. The specimen was peripheral blood mononuclear cells (PBMCs), collected at new diagnosis, from a patient treated with antithyroid drugs. The CDR3 DNA reads TGTGCCAGCAGCCAAGATTGGTCCCGGGACATCTCTGCTTTCTTT. Protein sequence: CASSQDWSRDISAFF.